This T cell receptor beta chain was retrieved from a study of control samples from healthy donors and cancer patients. The CDR3 is made up of 16 amino acids. Trimming cost V 0 bases and J 4 bases; bases outside gene matches: 4. Looked up from germline, CDR1 is LNHNV and CDR2 is YYDKDF (reference sequence). Sequencing was performed with immunoSEQ multiplex PCR; in TCRdb, only in-frame clones are kept and a portion is missing. The table has tens of thousands of clones, less than 95% seen once. This clonotype was sampled from a man younger than 40 with colorectal cancer. The chain employs TRBV15 and TRBJ1-4, with 8 bases aligning to TRBD1. Specimen: PBMCs. The CDR3 DNA is TGTGCCACCAGCAGAGATTTAACAGGGGGTAATGAAAAACTGTTTTTT. Protein: CATSRDLTGGNEKLFF.